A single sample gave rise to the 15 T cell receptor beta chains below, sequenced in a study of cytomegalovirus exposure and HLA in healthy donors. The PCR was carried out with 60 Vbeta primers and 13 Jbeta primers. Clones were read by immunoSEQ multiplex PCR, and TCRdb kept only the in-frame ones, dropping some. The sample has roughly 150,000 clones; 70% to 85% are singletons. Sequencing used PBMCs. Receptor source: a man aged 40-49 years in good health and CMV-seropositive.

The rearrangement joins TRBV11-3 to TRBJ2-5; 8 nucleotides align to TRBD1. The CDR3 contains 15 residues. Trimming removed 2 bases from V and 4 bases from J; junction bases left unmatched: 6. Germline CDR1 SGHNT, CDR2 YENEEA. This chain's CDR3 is CASSLKTGGGETQYF. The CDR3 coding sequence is TGTGCCAGCAGCTTAAAAACAGGGGGAGGAGAGACCCAGTACTTC.

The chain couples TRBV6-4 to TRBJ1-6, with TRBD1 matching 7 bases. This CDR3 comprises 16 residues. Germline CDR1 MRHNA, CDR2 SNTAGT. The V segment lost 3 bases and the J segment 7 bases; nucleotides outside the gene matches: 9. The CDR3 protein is CASSEGPGGRNSPLHF. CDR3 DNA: TGTGCCAGCAGTGAGGGCCCAGGGGGGCGAAATTCACCCCTCCACTTT.

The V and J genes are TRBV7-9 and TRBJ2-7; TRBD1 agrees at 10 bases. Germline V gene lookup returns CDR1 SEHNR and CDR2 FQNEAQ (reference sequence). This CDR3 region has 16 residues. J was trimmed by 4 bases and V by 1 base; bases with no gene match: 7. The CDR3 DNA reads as TGTGCCAGCAGCTTAGGTGGGACAGGGGAACGGTACGAGCAGTACTTC. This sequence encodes CASSLGGTGERYEQYF. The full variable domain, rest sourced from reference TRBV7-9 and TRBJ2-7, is DTGVSQNPRHKITKRGQNVTFRCDPISEHNRLYWYRQTLGQGPEFLTYFQNEAQLEKSRLLSDRFSAERPKGSFSTLEIQRTEQGDSAMYLCASSLGGTGERYEQYFGPGTRLTVT.

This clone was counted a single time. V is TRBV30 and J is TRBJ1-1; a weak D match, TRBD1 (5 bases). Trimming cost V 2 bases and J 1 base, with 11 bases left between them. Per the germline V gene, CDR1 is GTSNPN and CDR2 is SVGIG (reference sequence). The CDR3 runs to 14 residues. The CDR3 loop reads CAWSPGLGNTEAFF. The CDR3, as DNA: TGTGCCTGGAGTCCAGGGCTAGGGAACACTGAAGCTTTCTTT.

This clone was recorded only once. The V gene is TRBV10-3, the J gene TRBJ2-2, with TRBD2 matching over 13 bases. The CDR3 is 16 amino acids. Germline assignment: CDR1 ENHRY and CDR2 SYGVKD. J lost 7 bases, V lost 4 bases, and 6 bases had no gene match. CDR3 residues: CAISGTSGRYNGELFF. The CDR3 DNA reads TGTGCCATCAGTGGGACTAGCGGGAGATATAACGGGGAGCTGTTTTTT.

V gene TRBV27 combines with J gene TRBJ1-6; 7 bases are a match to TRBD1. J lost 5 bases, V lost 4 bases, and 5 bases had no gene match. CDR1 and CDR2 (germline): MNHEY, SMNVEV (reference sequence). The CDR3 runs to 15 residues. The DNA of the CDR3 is TGTGCCAGCAGTTATGTCACAGGGGATAATTCACCCCTCCACTTT. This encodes CASSYVTGDNSPLHF.

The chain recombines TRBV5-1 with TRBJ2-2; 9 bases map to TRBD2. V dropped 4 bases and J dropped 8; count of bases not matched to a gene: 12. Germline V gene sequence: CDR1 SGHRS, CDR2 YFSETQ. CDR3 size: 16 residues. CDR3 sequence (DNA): TGCGCCAGCAGCCGAGGAGGTAGCGGGAGAGAGGGGGAGCTGTTTTTT. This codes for CASSRGGSGREGELFF.

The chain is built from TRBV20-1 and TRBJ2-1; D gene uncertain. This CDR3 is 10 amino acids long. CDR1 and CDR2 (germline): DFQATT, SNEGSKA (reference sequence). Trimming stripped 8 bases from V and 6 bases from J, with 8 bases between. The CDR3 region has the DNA TGCAGTTCCTATACCAATGAGCAGTTCTTC. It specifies CSSYTNEQFF.

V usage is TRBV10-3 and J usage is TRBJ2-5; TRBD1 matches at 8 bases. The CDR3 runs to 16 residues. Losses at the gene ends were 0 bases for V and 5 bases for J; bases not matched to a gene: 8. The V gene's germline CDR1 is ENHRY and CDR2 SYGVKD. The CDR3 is CAISESRAGGVETQYF. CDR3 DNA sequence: TGTGCCATCAGTGAGTCACGGGCAGGGGGCGTGGAGACCCAGTACTTC.

The CDR3 nucleotides read TGTGCCAGCAGCTGGCGGACAGGGGGCGGCGAGCAGTACTTC. Protein product: CASSWRTGGGEQYF. The J gene is TRBJ2-7, the V gene TRBV11-2, with TRBD1 matching over 11 bases. The CDR3 runs 14 residues. J gave up 6 bases and V 4 bases, and 5 bases lay outside the gene matches. Germline CDR1 and CDR2: SGHAT and FQNNGV.

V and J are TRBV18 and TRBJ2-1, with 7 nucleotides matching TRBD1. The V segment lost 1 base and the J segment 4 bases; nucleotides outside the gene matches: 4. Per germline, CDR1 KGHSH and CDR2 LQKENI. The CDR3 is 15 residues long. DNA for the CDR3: TGTGCCAGCTCACCACTACAGGGGTCATACAATGAGCAGTTCTTC. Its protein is CASSPLQGSYNEQFF.

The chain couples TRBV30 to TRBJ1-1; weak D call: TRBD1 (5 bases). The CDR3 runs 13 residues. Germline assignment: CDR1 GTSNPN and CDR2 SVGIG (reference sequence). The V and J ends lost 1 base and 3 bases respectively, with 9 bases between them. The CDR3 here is CAWSATGYTEAFF. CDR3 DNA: TGTGCCTGGAGTGCTACAGGTTACACTGAAGCTTTCTTT. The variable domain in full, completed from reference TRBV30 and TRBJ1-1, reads SQTIHQWPATLVQPVGSPLSLECTVEGTSNPNLYWYRQAAGRGLQLLFYSVGIGQISSEVPQNLSASRPQDRQFILSSKKLLLSDSGFYLCAWSATGYTEAFFGQGTRLTVV.

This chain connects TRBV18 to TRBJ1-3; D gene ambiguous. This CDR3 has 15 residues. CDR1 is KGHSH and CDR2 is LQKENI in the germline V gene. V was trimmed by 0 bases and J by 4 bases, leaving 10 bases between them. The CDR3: CASSPPGQRGNTIYF. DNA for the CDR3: TGTGCCAGCTCACCACCGGGCCAGAGAGGAAACACCATATATTTT.

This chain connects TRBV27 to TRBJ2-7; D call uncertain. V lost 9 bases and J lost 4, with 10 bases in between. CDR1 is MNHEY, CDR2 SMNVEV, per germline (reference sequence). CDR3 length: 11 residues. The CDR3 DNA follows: TGTGCCAGTGGGCACCCTTACGAGCAGTACTTC. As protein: CASGHPYEQYF.

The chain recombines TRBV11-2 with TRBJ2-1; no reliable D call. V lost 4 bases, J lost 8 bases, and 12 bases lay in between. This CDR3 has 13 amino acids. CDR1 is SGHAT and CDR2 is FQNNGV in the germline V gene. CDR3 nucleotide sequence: TGTGCCAGCAGCTCCGGTCCTCGCGATGAGCAGTTCTTC. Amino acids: CASSSGPRDEQFF.